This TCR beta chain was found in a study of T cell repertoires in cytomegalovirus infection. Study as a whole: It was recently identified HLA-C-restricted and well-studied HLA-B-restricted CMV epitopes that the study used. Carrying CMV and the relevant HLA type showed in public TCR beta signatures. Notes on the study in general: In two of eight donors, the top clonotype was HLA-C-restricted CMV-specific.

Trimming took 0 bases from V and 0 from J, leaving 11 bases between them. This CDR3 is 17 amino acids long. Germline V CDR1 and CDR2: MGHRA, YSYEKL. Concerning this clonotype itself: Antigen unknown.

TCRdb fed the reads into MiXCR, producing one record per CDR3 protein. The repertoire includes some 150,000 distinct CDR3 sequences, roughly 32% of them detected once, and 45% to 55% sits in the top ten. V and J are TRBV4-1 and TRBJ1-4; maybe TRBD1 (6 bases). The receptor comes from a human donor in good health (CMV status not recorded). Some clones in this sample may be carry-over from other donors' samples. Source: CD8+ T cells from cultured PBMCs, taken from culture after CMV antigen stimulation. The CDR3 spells CASSQDGRTATNEKLFF. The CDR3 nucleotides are TGCGCCAGCAGCCAAGATGGAAGGACAGCAACTAATGAAAAACTGTTTTTT.